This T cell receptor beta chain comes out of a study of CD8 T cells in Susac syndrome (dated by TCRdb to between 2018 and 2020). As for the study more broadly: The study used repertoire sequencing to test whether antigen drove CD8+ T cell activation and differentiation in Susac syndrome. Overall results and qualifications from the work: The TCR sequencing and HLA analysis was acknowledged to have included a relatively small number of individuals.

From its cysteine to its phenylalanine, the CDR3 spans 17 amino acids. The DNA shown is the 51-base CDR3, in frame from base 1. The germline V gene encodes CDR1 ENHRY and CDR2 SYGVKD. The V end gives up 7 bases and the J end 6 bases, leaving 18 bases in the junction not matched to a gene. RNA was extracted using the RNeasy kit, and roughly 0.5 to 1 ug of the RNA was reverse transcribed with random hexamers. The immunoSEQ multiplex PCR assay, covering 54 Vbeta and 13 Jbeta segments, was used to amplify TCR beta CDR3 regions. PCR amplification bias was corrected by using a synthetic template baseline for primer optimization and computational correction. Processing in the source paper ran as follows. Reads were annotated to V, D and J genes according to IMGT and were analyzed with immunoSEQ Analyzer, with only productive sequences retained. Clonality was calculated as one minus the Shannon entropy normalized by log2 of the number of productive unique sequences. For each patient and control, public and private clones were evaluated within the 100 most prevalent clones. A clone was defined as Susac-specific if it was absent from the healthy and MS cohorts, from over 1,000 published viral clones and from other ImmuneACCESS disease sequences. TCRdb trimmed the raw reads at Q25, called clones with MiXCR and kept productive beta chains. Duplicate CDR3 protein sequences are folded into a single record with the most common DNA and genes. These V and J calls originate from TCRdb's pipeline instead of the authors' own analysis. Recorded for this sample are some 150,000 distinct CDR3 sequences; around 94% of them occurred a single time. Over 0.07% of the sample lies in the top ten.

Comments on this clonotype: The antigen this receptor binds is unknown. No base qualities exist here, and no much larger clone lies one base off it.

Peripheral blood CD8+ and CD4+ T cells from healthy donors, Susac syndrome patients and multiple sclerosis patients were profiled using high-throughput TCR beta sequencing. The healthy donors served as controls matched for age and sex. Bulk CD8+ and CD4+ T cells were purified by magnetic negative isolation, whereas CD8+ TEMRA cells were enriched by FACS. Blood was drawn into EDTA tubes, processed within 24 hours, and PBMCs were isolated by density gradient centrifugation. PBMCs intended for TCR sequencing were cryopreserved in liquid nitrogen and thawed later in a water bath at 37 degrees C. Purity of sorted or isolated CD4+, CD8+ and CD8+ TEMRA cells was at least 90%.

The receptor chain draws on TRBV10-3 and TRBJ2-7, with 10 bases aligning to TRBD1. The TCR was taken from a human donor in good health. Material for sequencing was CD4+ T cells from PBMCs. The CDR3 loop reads CAITDIRPGQGMGEQYF. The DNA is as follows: TGTGCCATCACCGACATTAGACCGGGACAGGGGATGGGCGAGCAGTACTTC.